These 30 T cell receptor beta chains were all obtained from the same sample, sequenced in a study of T cell responses to AZD1222 COVID-19 vaccine. Profiling relied on immunoSEQ multiplex PCR, and the TCRdb table lists in-frame clones only, not all of them. Of approximately 150,000 clones listed, about 89% are singletons. The input for sequencing was peripheral blood, taken 28 days after the second AZD1222 dose. Every receptor here comes from an adult who received the AZD1222 COVID-19 vaccine.

The CDR3 loop is CASSGQGTGYTF. The CDR3 DNA follows: TGTGCCAGCAGTGGCCAGGGGACTGGCTACACCTTC. V usage is TRBV6-4 and J usage is TRBJ1-2, with a weak D call TRBD1 (6 bases). The germline V and J ends were trimmed by 4 bases and 7 bases, with 10 bases remaining between them. Per the germline V gene, CDR1 is MRHNA and CDR2 is SNTAGT. The CDR3 is made up of 12 amino acids.

Only a few counts were recorded for this clone. This sequence joins TRBV28 and TRBJ1-6; TRBD1 matches 7 bases. CDR1 is MDHEN and CDR2 is SYDVKM in the germline V gene. This CDR3 is built from 17 residues. V lost 1 base and J lost 8; bases outside the gene matches: 11. The CDR3 region has the DNA TGTGCCAGCAGTTTATCCGTGACAGGGAGGTCACATTCACCCCTCCACTTT. Protein: CASSLSVTGRSHSPLHF.

This chain uses TRBV19 with TRBJ2-7; the match to TRBD2 covers 12 bases. The CDR3 contains 17 residues. From germline, CDR1 is LNHDA and CDR2 SQIVND (reference sequence). The junction had 7 bases not matched to a gene; V was cut back by 4 bases and J by 0 bases. CDR3 nucleotides: TGTGCCAGTAGTACCCTTCTAGCGGGAGGGAGCTCCTACGAGCAGTACTTC. Protein: CASSTLLAGGSSYEQYF.

The rearrangement joins TRBV2 to TRBJ1-1; D unresolved. Germline values: CDR1 SNHLY, CDR2 FYNNEI. The CDR3 consists of 13 residues. Deletions cut 6 bases from V and 1 base from J, with 9 bases between. The CDR3 DNA reads as TGTGCCAGCAGAAACTCGCCGAACACTGAAGCTTTCTTT. It translates to CASRNSPNTEAFF. The full variable domain, with the rest looked up from reference TRBV2 and TRBJ1-1, is EPEVTQTPSHQVTQMGQEVILRCVPISNHLYFYWYRQILGQKVEFLVSFYNNEISEKSEIFDDQFSVERPDGSNFTLKIRSTKLEDSAMYFCASRNSPNTEAFFGQGTRLTVV.

This clone was detected only once. CDR3 nucleotides: TGTGCCAGCAGTGAAGTGGACGGAACCTACGAGCAGTACTTC. Translation gives CASSEVDGTYEQYF. The V and J genes are TRBV6-1 and TRBJ2-7, with unresolved D. This CDR3 comprises 14 residues. Germline assignment: CDR1 MNHNS and CDR2 SASEGT. Trimming stripped 1 base from V and 2 bases from J, with 9 bases between.

The V gene is TRBV2, the J gene TRBJ1-3; D is perhaps TRBD1 (5 bases). The CDR3 spans 15 residues. V was trimmed by 6 bases and J by 2 bases, leaving 14 bases between them. The germline V gene has CDR1 SNHLY and CDR2 FYNNEI. This chain's CDR3 is CASREGISPGNTIYF. The CDR3 DNA reads as TGTGCCAGCAGAGAGGGGATTAGCCCTGGAAACACCATATATTTT.

The chain couples TRBV27 to TRBJ2-5; TRBD2 might be the D (5 bases). The V end was cut by 0 bases, the J end by 5 bases, with 16 bases between. Germline V CDR1 and CDR2: MNHEY, SMNVEV (reference sequence). This CDR3 is built from 16 residues. In DNA form, the CDR3 reads TGTGCCAGCAGTTTATCGAAGTTTTCCGGGATCGAGACCCAGTACTTC. Residues: CASSLSKFSGIETQYF.

This clone has just one count. The chain couples TRBV7-2 to TRBJ2-1; D call uncertain. Germline V gene sequence: CDR1 SGHTA, CDR2 FQGNSA. Trimming cost V 8 bases and J 4 bases, with 18 bases left between them. The CDR3 is 15 amino acids. CDR3 sequence reads: CASLYGLAPYNEQFF. As DNA, the CDR3 is TGTGCCAGCTTGTACGGGCTGGCACCTTACAATGAGCAGTTCTTC. The full variable domain, completed using reference TRBV7-2 and TRBJ2-1, is GAGVSQSPSNKVTEKGKDVELRCDPISGHTALYWYRQSLGQGLEFLIYFQGNSAPDKSGLPSDRFSAERTGGSVSTLTIQRTQQEDSAVYLCASLYGLAPYNEQFFGPGTRLTVL.

V gene TRBV19 combines with J gene TRBJ1-5; D uncertain. The V gene's germline CDR1 is LNHDA and CDR2 SQIVND (reference sequence). Trimming took 0 bases from V and 0 from J, leaving 3 bases between them. This CDR3 contains 14 residues. The CDR3 region has the DNA TGTGCCAGTAGTATAGACGGTAGCAATCAGCCCCAGCATTTT. Residues: CASSIDGSNQPQHF.

The V gene is TRBV7-3, the J gene TRBJ1-2; D perhaps matches TRBD1 (6 bases). Trimming took off 2 bases at V and 2 bases at J, with 6 bases between the two ends. Looked up from germline, CDR1 is SGHTA and CDR2 is FQGTGA. This CDR3 spans 13 amino acids. The DNA of the CDR3 is TGTGCCAGCAGCTTACAGGGGAACTATGGCTACACCTTC. Amino acids: CASSLQGNYGYTF.

The rearrangement uses TRBV27 and TRBJ1-2; D not certain. CDR1 and CDR2 from the germline V gene are MNHEY and SMNVEV (reference sequence). Deletions cut 2 bases from V and 0 bases from J, with 7 bases between. The CDR3 loop spans 14 amino acids. The CDR3 DNA sequence: TGTGCCAGCAGTTTAAAGAGGGCTAACTATGGCTACACCTTC. Translation gives CASSLKRANYGYTF.

The rearrangement links TRBV9 to TRBJ2-7; D perhaps matches TRBD2 (6 bases). The V end lost 2 bases, the J end lost 3 bases, and 15 bases lay between the germline ends. Germline V gives CDR1 SGDLS, CDR2 YYNGEE. This CDR3 is 15 amino acids long. DNA for the CDR3: TGTGCCAGCAGCGTCGATCCCGGGAGTAGCTACGAGCAGTACTTC. Its protein product is CASSVDPGSSYEQYF.

The chain recombines TRBV7-7 with TRBJ2-7, with D possibly TRBD1 on 5 matching bases. The CDR3 length is 13 residues. CDR1 is SSHAT, CDR2 FNYEAQ, per germline (reference sequence). Trimming shortened V by 3 bases and J by 3 bases, and 9 bases separated the two germline ends. The CDR3 coding sequence is TGTGCCAGCAGCTTGGGGCTTGGCTACGAGCAGTACTTC. As protein: CASSLGLGYEQYF. The full variable domain, in which reference TRBV7-7 and TRBJ2-7 provide the parts outside the CDR3, is GAGVSQSPRYKVTKRGQDVTLRCDPISSHATLYWYQQALGQGPEFLTYFNYEAQPDKSGLPSDRFSAERPEGSISTLTIQRTEQRDSAMYRCASSLGLGYEQYFGPGTRLTVT.

This rearrangement joins TRBV2 to TRBJ2-7; D possibly corresponds to TRBD2 (5 bases). This CDR3 has 15 residues. V was clipped by 6 bases and J by 0 bases, with 15 bases between them. The germline V gene encodes CDR1 SNHLY and CDR2 FYNNEI. CDR3 region: CASSRIEGSSYEQYF. CDR3 DNA sequence: TGTGCCAGCAGCCGTATAGAGGGAAGCTCCTACGAGCAGTACTTC.

This clone was counted only a few times. The chain has TRBV5-6 and TRBJ1-2; unclear D gene. CDR3 length: 11 residues. The V and J ends lost 2 bases and 8 bases respectively, with 7 bases between them. Germline V gene lookup returns CDR1 SGHDT and CDR2 YYEEEE. CDR3 bases: TGTGCCAGCAGCTTATGGGAAGGCTACACCTTC. Translated, it gives CASSLWEGYTF.

The gene calls are TRBV16 and TRBJ1-1; 7 positions agree with TRBD1. The CDR3 length is 19 residues. The germline gives CDR1 KGHSY, CDR2 FQNENV. Trimming took 4 bases from V and 2 from J; bases not matched to a gene: 19. The CDR3, as DNA: TGTGCCAGCAGCCGCTCGCGAACGCGACCCGGACAGGTAAACACTGAAGCTTTCTTT. Encoded protein: CASSRSRTRPGQVNTEAFF.

The chain links TRBV5-1 to TRBJ2-2, with D unclear. Trimming pared 0 bases from V and 2 bases from J, leaving 5 bases between. Germline V gives CDR1 SGHRS, CDR2 YFSETQ. This CDR3 contains 14 residues. DNA of the CDR3: TGCGCCAGCAGCTTGGGTATCAACACCGGGGAGCTGTTTTTT. Amino acids: CASSLGINTGELFF.

The chain recombines TRBV7-3 with TRBJ2-7, with D maybe TRBD1 (6 bases). The CDR3 is 14 residues long. V was pared by 2 bases and J by 5 bases, with 13 bases between. Per the germline V gene, CDR1 is SGHTA and CDR2 is FQGTGA. CDR3 amino acids: CASSLGNRDHEQYF. The CDR3 nucleotides read TGTGCCAGCAGCTTAGGGAACAGGGACCACGAGCAGTACTTC.

The chain joins TRBV7-8 to TRBJ2-7; 8 bases are a match to TRBD2. The germline V gene encodes CDR1 SGHVS and CDR2 FQNEAQ. Losses at the gene ends were 3 bases for V and 2 bases for J; bases not matched to a gene: 3. The length of the CDR3 is 14 residues. The CDR3 DNA reads TGTGCCAGCAGCTTGGCGGGGGGCGCCTACGAGCAGTACTTC. Residues: CASSLAGGAYEQYF.

The gene calls are TRBV19 and TRBJ1-2; no definite D call. Germline assignment: CDR1 LNHDA and CDR2 SQIVND (reference sequence). This CDR3 region has 12 residues. The V and J ends lost 6 bases and 1 base respectively, with 6 bases between them. The CDR3 here is CASRAVNYGYTF. Written as DNA, the CDR3 is TGTGCCAGTAGGGCAGTTAACTATGGCTACACCTTC.

The chain employs TRBV9 and TRBJ2-1; 9 nucleotides agree with TRBD1. Germline V gives CDR1 SGDLS, CDR2 YYNGEE. V dropped 3 bases and J dropped 5; count of bases not matched to a gene: 15. CDR3 length: 18 amino acids. The chain's CDR3 is CASSAEGTGWFTDNEQFF. Here the CDR3 DNA reads TGTGCCAGCAGCGCAGAAGGGACAGGGTGGTTTACCGACAATGAGCAGTTCTTC.

This chain uses TRBV7-8 with TRBJ2-5, with 7 bases that match TRBD2. This CDR3 comprises 14 residues. V trimming: 2 bases; J trimming: 3 bases; junction bases outside the gene matches: 3. CDR1 is SGHVS, CDR2 FQNEAQ, per germline. The CDR3 here is CASSLNAGEETQYF. As DNA, the CDR3 is TGTGCCAGCAGCTTAAATGCGGGAGAAGAGACCCAGTACTTC. The complete variable domain, with remaining parts taken from reference TRBV7-8 and TRBJ2-5, reads GAGVSQSPRYKVAKRGQDVALRCDPISGHVSLFWYQQALGQGPEFLTYFQNEAQLDKSGLPSDRFFAERPEGSVSTLKIQRTQQEDSAVYLCASSLNAGEETQYFGPGTRLLVL.

The chain has TRBV19 and TRBJ2-1; 11 bases are shared with TRBD1. The germline V gene has CDR1 LNHDA and CDR2 SQIVND (reference sequence). The V segment lost 3 bases and the J segment 7 bases; nucleotides outside the gene matches: 11. CDR3 length: 17 residues. The CDR3 here is CASSIIGQGARWNEQFF. The CDR3 DNA reads TGTGCCAGTAGTATTATTGGACAGGGGGCGCGTTGGAATGAGCAGTTCTTC.

On this clone itself: This specimen includes other DNA sequences encoding the same CDR3. The chain employs TRBV3-1 (or the pseudogene TRBV3-2) and TRBJ1-5; D unresolved. Trimming left V 1 base short and J 4 bases short, with 5 bases between. Germline loops: CDR1 LGHDT, CDR2 YNNKEL (reference sequence). This CDR3 comprises 13 residues. CDR3 sequence (DNA): TGTGCCAGCAGCCAAGGAAGGAATCAGCCCCAGCATTTT. This translates into CASSQGRNQPQHF.

V usage is TRBV11-2 and J usage is TRBJ1-2, with 8 bases matching TRBD1. V trimming: 2 bases; J trimming: 8 bases; junction bases outside the gene matches: 4. This CDR3 spans 13 amino acids. The germline V gene has CDR1 SGHAT and CDR2 FQNNGV. CDR3 nucleotide sequence: TGTGCCAGCAGCTTACAGGGGGCTAGAGGCTACACCTTC. Residues: CASSLQGARGYTF.

The V gene is TRBV6-5, the J gene TRBJ1-1; D unclear. This CDR3 contains 15 residues. The ends were cut back, 0 bases at V and 2 bases at J, with 10 bases in the middle. Germline assignment: CDR1 MNHEY and CDR2 SVGAGI. CDR3 amino acids: CASSYSRAGNTEAFF. Here the CDR3 DNA reads TGTGCCAGCAGTTACTCGAGAGCCGGTAACACTGAAGCTTTCTTT.

CDR3 residues: CASSYPGTGGNYGYTF. CDR3 sequence (DNA): TGTGCCAGCAGTTACCCCGGGACAGGGGGTAACTATGGCTACACCTTC. The chain joins TRBV6-6 to TRBJ1-2, with 11 bases lining up with TRBD1. Germline assignment: CDR1 MNHNY and CDR2 SVGAGI (reference sequence). V shed 2 bases, J shed 1 base, and the junction held 3 bases outside the gene matches. CDR3 length: 16 amino acids.

The sample holds one count of this clone. The chain uses TRBV20-1 and TRBJ1-1; no clear D gene. CDR3 length equals 11 residues. Trimming shortened V by 6 bases and J by 10 bases, and 15 bases separated the two germline ends. Germline-derived CDR1 and CDR2 are DFQATT and SNEGSKA (reference sequence). The CDR3, as DNA: TGCAGTGCGACGGACGCCCCCAGAGCTTTCTTT. Its protein is CSATDAPRAFF.

This sequence joins TRBV24-1 and TRBJ2-1, with D perhaps TRBD1 (6 bases). V was trimmed by 7 bases and J by 7 bases, leaving 19 bases between them. Germline values: CDR1 KGHDR, CDR2 SFDVKD. The CDR3 is made up of 15 amino acids. CDR3 DNA: TGTGCCACCAGCTCGACAGGTGCCCAGGGGAATGAGCAGTTCTTC. Protein product: CATSSTGAQGNEQFF.

The gene calls are TRBV12-3 or TRBV12-4 and TRBJ2-7, with a possible D match to TRBD1 (6 bases). The V and J ends lost 3 bases and 7 bases respectively, with 13 bases between them. CDR3 size: 13 residues. The CDR3 loop is CASSFTGFLEQYF. CDR3 in DNA: TGTGCCAGCAGTTTTACAGGGTTTCTTGAGCAGTACTTC.